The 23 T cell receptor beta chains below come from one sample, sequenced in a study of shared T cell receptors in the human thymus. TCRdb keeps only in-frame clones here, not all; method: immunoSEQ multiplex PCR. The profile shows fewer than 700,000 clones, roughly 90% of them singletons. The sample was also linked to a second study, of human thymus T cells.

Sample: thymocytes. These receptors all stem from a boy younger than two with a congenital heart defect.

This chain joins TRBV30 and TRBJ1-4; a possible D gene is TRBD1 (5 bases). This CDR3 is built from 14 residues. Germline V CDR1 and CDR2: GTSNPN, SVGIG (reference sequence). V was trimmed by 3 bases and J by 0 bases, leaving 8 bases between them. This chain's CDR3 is CAWSQTATNEKLFF. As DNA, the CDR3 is TGTGCCTGGAGCCAGACAGCAACTAATGAAAAACTGTTTTTT.

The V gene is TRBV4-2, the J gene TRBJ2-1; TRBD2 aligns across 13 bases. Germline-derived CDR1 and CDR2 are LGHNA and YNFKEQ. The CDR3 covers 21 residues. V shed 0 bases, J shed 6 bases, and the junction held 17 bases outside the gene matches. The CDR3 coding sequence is TGTGCCAGCAGCCAAGATAGGACTAGCGGGAGTCTCAATGAGCCGGTCAATGAGCAGTTCTTC. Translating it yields CASSQDRTSGSLNEPVNEQFF.

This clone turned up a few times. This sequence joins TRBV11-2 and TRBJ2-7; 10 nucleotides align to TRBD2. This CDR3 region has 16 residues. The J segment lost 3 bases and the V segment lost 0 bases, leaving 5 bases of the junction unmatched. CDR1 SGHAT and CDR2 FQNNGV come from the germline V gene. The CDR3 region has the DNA TGTGCCAGCAGCTTAGACCTAGCGGGAGACAGCTACGAGCAGTACTTC. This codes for CASSLDLAGDSYEQYF.

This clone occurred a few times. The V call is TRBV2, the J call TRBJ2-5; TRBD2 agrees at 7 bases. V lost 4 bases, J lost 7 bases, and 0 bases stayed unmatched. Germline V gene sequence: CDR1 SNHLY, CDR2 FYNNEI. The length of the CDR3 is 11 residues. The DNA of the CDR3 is TGTGCCAGCAGTGGGGGGGGGACCCAGTACTTC. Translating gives CASSGGGTQYF.

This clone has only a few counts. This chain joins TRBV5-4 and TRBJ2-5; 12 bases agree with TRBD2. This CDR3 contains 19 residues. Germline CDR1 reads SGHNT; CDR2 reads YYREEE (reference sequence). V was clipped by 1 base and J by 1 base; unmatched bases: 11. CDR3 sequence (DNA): TGTGCCAGCAGCTTGCCGGGACTAGCGGGCTCGAGGACCCAAGAGACCCAGTACTTC. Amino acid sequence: CASSLPGLAGSRTQETQYF.

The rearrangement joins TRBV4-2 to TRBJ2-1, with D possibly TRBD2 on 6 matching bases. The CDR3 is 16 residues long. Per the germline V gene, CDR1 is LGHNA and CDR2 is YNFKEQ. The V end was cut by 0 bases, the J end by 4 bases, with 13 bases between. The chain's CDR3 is CASSQEGVGSYNEQFF. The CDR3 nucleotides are TGTGCCAGCAGCCAAGAGGGTGTCGGGAGTTACAATGAGCAGTTCTTC.

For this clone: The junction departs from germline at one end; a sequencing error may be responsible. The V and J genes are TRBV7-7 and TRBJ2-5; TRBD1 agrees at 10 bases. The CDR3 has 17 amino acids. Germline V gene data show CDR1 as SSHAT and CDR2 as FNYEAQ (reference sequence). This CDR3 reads CASSRTAGTGDVETQYF. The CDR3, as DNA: TGTGCTAGCAGCAGAACGGCCGGGACAGGGGACGTGGAGACCCAGTACTTC.

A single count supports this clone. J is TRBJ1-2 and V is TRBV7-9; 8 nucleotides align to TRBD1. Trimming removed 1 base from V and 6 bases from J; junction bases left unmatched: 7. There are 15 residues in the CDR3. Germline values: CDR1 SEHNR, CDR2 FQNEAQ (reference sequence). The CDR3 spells CASSLGRTGRDGYTF. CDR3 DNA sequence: TGTGCCAGCAGCTTAGGTCGGACAGGGCGAGATGGCTACACCTTC. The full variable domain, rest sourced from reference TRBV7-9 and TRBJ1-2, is DTGVSQNPRHKITKRGQNVTFRCDPISEHNRLYWYRQTLGQGPEFLTYFQNEAQLEKSRLLSDRFSAERPKGSFSTLEIQRTEQGDSAMYLCASSLGRTGRDGYTFGSGTRLTVV.

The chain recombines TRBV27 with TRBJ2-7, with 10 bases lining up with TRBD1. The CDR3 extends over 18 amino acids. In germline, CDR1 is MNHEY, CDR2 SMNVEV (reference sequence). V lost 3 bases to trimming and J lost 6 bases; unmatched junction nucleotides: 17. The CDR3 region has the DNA TGTGCCAGCAGTTTGGGGGGACAGGGGCAGGGGTTGGAGGGCGAGCAGTACTTC. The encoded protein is CASSLGGQGQGLEGEQYF.

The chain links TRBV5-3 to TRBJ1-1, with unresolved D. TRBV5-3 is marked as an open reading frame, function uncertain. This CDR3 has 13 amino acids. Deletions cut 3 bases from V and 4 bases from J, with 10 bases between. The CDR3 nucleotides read TGTGCCAGAAGCTGGCCCCCAAGCACTGAAGCTTTCTTT. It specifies CARSWPPSTEAFF.

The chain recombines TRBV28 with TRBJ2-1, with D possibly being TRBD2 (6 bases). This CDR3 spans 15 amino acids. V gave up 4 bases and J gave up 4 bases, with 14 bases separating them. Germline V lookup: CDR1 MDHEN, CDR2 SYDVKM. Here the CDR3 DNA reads TGTGCCAGCAGTTCCCCGGGACTTCCATACAATGAGCAGTTCTTC. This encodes CASSSPGLPYNEQFF.

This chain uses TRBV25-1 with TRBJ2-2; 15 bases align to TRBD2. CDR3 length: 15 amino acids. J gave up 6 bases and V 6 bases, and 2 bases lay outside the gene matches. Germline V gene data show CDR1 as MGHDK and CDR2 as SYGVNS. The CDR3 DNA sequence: TGTGCCAGCAGGGGACTAGCGGGAGGCGCCGGGGAGCTGTTTTTT. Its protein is CASRGLAGGAGELFF.

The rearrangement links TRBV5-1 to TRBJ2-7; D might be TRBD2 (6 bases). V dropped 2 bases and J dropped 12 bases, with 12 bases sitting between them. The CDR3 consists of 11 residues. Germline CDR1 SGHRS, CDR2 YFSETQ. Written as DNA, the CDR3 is TGCGCCAGCAGCTTTAAGGGGACTCGGTACTTC. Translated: CASSFKGTRYF.

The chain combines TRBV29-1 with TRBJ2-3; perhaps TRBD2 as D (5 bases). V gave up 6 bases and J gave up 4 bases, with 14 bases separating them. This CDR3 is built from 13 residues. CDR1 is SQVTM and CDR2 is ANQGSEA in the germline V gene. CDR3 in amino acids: CSVSLVPADTQYF. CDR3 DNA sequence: TGCAGCGTCTCACTAGTTCCGGCAGATACGCAGTATTTT.

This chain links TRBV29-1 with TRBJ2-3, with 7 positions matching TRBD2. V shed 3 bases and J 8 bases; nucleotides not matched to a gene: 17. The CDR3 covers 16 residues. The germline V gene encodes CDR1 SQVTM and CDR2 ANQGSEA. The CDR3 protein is CSVDGRERSRVGTQYF. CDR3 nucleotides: TGCAGCGTTGACGGGCGGGAGAGGTCCCGGGTAGGTACGCAGTATTTT.

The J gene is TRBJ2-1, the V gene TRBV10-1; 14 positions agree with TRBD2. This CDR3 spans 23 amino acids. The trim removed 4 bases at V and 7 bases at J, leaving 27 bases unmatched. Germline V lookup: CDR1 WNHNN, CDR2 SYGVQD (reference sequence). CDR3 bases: TGCGCCAGCAGTGCGGCCAGGGCAGCTCGCGGGGGACTAGCGGGAGCTAATAAGAATGAGCAGTTCTTC. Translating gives CASSAARAARGGLAGANKNEQFF.

DNA of the CDR3: TGTGCCAGCAGCTTACTAGAGGTCGAGTACGAGCAGTACTTC. Its translation: CASSLLEVEYEQYF. This chain uses TRBV5-6 with TRBJ2-7, with a weak D call TRBD2 (5 bases). Germline loops: CDR1 SGHDT, CDR2 YYEEEE. The CDR3 is 14 amino acids. V was trimmed by 2 bases and J by 4 bases, leaving 13 bases between them.

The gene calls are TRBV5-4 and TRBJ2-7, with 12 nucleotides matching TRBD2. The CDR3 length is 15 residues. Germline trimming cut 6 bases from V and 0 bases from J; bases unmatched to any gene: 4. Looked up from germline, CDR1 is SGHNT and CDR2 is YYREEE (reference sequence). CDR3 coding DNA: TGTGCCAGCAACCTAGCGGGAGGGTCCTCCTACGAGCAGTACTTC. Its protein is CASNLAGGSSYEQYF.

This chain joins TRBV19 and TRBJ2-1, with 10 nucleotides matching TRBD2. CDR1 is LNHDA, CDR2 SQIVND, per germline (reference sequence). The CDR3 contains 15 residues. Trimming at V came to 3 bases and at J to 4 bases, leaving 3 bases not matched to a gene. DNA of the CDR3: TGTGCCAGTAGTATTGAACTAGCGGGGTACAATGAGCAGTTCTTC. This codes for CASSIELAGYNEQFF. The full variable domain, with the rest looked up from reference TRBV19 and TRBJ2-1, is DGGITQSPKYLFRKEGQNVTLSCEQNLNHDAMYWYRQDPGQGLRLIYYSQIVNDFQKGDIAEGYSVSREKKESFPLTVTSAQKNPTAFYLCASSIELAGYNEQFFGPGTRLTVL.

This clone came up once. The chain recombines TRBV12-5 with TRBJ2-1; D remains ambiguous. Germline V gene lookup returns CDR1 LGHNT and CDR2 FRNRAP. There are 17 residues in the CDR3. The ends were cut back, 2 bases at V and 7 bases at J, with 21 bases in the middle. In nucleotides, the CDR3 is TGTGCTAGTGGTTTGATTCGCGACAACCCCAGGAAAAATGAGCAGTTCTTC. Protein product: CASGLIRDNPRKNEQFF.

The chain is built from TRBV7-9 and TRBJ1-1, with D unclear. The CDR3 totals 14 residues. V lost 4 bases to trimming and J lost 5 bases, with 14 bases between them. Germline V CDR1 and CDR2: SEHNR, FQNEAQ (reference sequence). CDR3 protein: CASSSSWPLTEAFF. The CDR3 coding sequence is TGTGCCAGCAGCTCTAGCTGGCCTTTGACTGAAGCTTTCTTT.

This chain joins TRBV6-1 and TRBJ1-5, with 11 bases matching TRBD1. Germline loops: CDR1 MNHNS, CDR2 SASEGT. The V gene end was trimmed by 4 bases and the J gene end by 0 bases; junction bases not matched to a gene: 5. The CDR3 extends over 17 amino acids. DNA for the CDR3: TGTGCCAGCAGTGGGACGGGACAGGGGGGTAGCAATCAGCCCCAGCATTTT. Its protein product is CASSGTGQGGSNQPQHF.

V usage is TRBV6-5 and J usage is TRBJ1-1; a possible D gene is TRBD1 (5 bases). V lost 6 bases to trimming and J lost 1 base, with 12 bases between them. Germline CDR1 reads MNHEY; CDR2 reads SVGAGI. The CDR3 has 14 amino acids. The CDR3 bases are TGTGCCAGCAGCCCCGGCACAGGGAACACTGAAGCTTTCTTT. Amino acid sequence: CASSPGTGNTEAFF.